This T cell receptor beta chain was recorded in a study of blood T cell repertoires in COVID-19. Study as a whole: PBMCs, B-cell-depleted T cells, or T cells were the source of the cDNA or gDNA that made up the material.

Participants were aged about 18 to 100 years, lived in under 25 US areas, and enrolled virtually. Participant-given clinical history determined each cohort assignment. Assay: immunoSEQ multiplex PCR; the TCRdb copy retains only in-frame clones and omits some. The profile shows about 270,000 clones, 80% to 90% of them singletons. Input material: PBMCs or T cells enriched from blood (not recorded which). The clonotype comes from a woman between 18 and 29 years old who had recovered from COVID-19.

The CDR3: CASTGISGNTIYF. The CDR3 nucleotides read TGTGCCAGCACAGGGATCTCTGGAAACACCATATATTTT. This chain links TRBV3-1 (or the pseudogene TRBV3-2) with TRBJ1-3, with D possibly matching TRBD1 (5 bases). The germline CDR1 and CDR2 sequences are LGHDT and YNNKEL (reference sequence). Trimming left V 7 bases short and J 0 bases short, with 7 bases between. The CDR3 extends over 13 amino acids.